The 4 T cell receptor beta chains listed next were all sequenced from one sample in a study of cytomegalovirus exposure and HLA in healthy donors (dated by TCRdb to the late 2010s). The library was built by means of the immunoSEQ multiplex PCR assay. A mixture of 60 forward primers for TCR Vbeta segments and 13 reverse primers for TCR Jbeta segments was used in the multiplex PCR. Here the immuneACCESS table is served through TCRdb, limited to in-frame sequences with V and J called. Missing clones are a known gap in these copies; in checked studies unresolved V genes cover under half, and the rest lacks a known reason. This sample's records show 140,000 to 150,000 clones. In total, the top ten clones hold 0.96% of the sample. Sequencing was performed on PBMCs. These TCRs come from a male donor in good health and CMV-seronegative.

The chain couples TRBV6-5 to TRBJ1-1; 9 positions agree with TRBD1. The trim removed 0 bases at V and 11 bases at J, leaving 10 bases unmatched. CDR3 size: 15 residues. Per the germline V gene, CDR1 is MNHEY and CDR2 is SVGAGI. The CDR3 here is CASSYSTGGLIGAFF. The CDR3 nucleotides are TGTGCCAGCAGTTACTCGACAGGGGGATTAATAGGGGCTTTCTTT.

J is TRBJ1-6 and V is TRBV27, with D maybe TRBD1 (6 bases). Trimming removed 5 bases from V and 8 bases from J, with 31 bases in between. This CDR3 comprises 20 residues. Germline-derived CDR1 and CDR2 are MNHEY and SMNVEV (reference sequence). In DNA form, the CDR3 reads TGTGCCAGCAGTCCAAATCGGGGGGGCCGAAACCTAGGAGTCCATTCACCCCTCCACTTT. It yields the protein CASSPNRGGRNLGVHSPLHF.

The chain joins TRBV5-1 to TRBJ2-5; D call uncertain. CDR3 length: 11 residues. Deletions cut 3 bases from V and 5 bases from J, with 5 bases between. Germline V gives CDR1 SGHRS, CDR2 YFSETQ. The CDR3 DNA reads TGCGCCAGCAGCTATCTGGAGACCCAGTACTTC. It translates to CASSYLETQYF.

The rearrangement joins TRBV6-1 to TRBJ2-5, with D perhaps TRBD2 (6 bases). Germline CDR1 and CDR2: MNHNS and SASEGT. Trimming pared 6 bases from V and 8 bases from J, leaving 22 bases between. The CDR3 is 15 amino acids. This chain's CDR3 is CASRRDSTGLGTQYF. The CDR3 DNA reads as TGTGCCAGCAGGAGGGACTCTACGGGCCTAGGAACCCAGTACTTC.